The clone carrying this TCR beta chain was seen ten or more times. Antigen: not known. This sample is drawn from a study of glioma-infiltrating T cells. Overall study results and limits: Gliomas, especially low-grade, showed above-expected tissue-blood divergence; non-neoplastic patients showed below.

The CDR3 totals 16 residues. Germline CDR1 reads DFQATT; CDR2 reads SNEGSKA (reference sequence). V lost 3 bases to trimming and J lost 5 bases; unmatched junction nucleotides: 11. Amplification of TCR alpha and beta CDR3 regions from RNA used iRepertoire nested multiplex PCR. For one-step reverse transcription and amplification, about 90-400 ng of tissue mRNA or PBMC total RNA was used. MiXCR, applied by TCRdb to the multiplex PCR reads, yields one record per CDR3 protein. The sample yields about 89,000 distinct CDR3 sequences, 23% seen once. Sequencing used glioma tissue, nonneoplastic brain tissue, or PBMCs (not recorded which). The TCR comes from a human donor with low-grade glioma or glioblastoma, undergoing nonglioma brain surgery, or in good health (not recorded which). The rearrangement uses TRBV20-1 and TRBJ2-1; 9 positions match TRBD2. In DNA form, the CDR3 reads TGCAGTGCTAGTAGAGCTAGCGGGACGTTAAACAATGAGCAGTTCTTC. Translated, it gives CSASRASGTLNNEQFF.